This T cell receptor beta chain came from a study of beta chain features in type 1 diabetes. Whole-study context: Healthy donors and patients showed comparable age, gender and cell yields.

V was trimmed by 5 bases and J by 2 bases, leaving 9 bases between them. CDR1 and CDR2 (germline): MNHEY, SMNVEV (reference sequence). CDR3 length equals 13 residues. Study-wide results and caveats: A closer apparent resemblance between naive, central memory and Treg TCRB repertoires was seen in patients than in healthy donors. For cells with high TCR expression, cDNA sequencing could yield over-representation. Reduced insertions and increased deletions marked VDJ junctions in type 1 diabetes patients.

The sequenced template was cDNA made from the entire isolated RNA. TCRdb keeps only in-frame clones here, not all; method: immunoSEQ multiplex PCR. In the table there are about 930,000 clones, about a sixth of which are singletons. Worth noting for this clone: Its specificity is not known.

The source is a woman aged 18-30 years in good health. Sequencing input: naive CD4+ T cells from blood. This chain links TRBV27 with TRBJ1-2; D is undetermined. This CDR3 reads CASSHKENYGYTF. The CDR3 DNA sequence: TGTGCCAGCAGTCACAAAGAGAACTATGGCTACACCTTC.